This T cell receptor (beta chain) was documented in a study of cytomegalovirus exposure and HLA in healthy donors. Whole-study results and caveats: Specificity for CMV antigens was confirmed in vitro for a few of the CMV-associated chains. Reported results showed that the classifier diagnosed cytomegalovirus status with high specificity and sensitivity. The dataset shows that most TCR sequences were rare, while some public TCRs occurred in many donors. Investigators reported 150 to 200 TCR beta chains as tied to cytomegalovirus.

Germline-derived CDR1 and CDR2 are SSHAT and FNYEAQ (reference sequence). This CDR3 has 17 residues. About this clone itself: No antigen is known for it. A junction end diverges from the germline sequence, so it may reflect a read error.

The repertoire was sequenced with immunoSEQ multiplex PCR; TCRdb's copy has only in-frame clones and lacks some. This table holds 75,000 to 100,000 clones, approximately 96% found once. This clonotype was obtained from a man in his late teens or twenties in good health and CMV-seronegative. Sequencing was carried out using PBMCs. This chain connects TRBV7-7 to TRBJ2-1, with 7 bases identical to TRBD2. The CDR3 nucleotides read TGTGCTAGCAGCCCGACGAGGTCTAGCGGAAGCTACAATGAGCAGTTCTTC. Its translation is CASSPTRSSGSYNEQFF.